The clone carrying this TCR beta chain was seen many times. Its antigen remains unknown. This sample is part of a study of T cells in Graves' hyperthyroidism and ophthalmopathy. Germline assignment: CDR1 MNHNS and CDR2 SASEGT. Trimming cost V 4 bases and J 6 bases, with 10 bases left between them. The CDR3 covers 13 residues. Broader study findings: Classification by a 13 V-J model distinguished ophthalmopathy from stable hyperthyroidism.

Amplified TCR beta CDR3 regions came from RNA transcripts. The TCR CDR3 first-round RT-PCR relied on the HTBI primer set. TCRdb analysed the multiplex PCR reads with MiXCR anew, one entry per CDR3 protein. The table shows some 350,000 distinct CDR3 sequences, with roughly 19% occurring only once. The V gene is TRBV6-1, the J gene TRBJ1-5; a possible D gene is TRBD1 (6 bases). The clonotype comes from a woman aged 18-29 years with Graves' hyperthyroidism. Input material: blood. CDR3 region: CASSGQGIQPQHF. CDR3 coding DNA: TGTGCCAGCAGTGGGCAGGGGATTCAGCCCCAGCATTTT.